The rows below give T cell receptor beta chains drawn from one sample of a study of OX40 agonist ivuxolimab in advanced cancers. Only in-frame clones appear in the TCRdb table, and some are missing; sequencing was by immunoSEQ multiplex PCR. Among about 43,000 clones listed, about 80% were seen once. The sample in question was CD4+ or CD8+ T cells sorted from blood, obtained in a trial of the OX40 agonist ivuxolimab. The receptors were sampled from an adult with an advanced solid tumor such as melanoma, head and neck, liver or kidney cancer. CDR3s include the opening cysteine and the closing phenylalanine or tryptophan. Each record gives: V gene, clone size, J gene, D gene, CDR3 protein, CDR3 DNA. The D gene is left open where the match is weak. Clone size is stated in some rows and not others, as once, few, many or a class when expanded.

>TRBV28|.|TRBJ1-2|TRBD1
CASTLGGHLAIGYTF
TGTGCCAGCACCCTAGGGGGCCATCTGGCTATTGGCTACACCTTC
>TRBV19|.|TRBJ1-1|.
CASSPTGILNTEAFF
TGTGCCAGTAGTCCCACAGGGATACTGAACACTGAAGCTTTCTTT
>TRBV19|.|TRBJ1-2|.
CASRAGGDDGYTF
TGTGCCAGTAGGGCGGGAGGGGACGATGGCTACACCTTC
>TRBV25-1|.|TRBJ1-4|TRBD1
CASSEYPGQTTNEKLFF
TGTGCCAGCAGTGAGTACCCGGGACAGACAACTAATGAAAAACTGTTTTTT
>TRBV30|.|TRBJ2-7|.
CAWSRVGEQYF
TGTGCCTGGAGCCGGGTCGGCGAGCAGTACTTC
>TRBV19|.|TRBJ1-5|TRBD1
CASRSRLGQGAGNQPQHF
TGTGCCAGTAGATCGAGGTTAGGACAGGGGGCAGGCAATCAGCCCCAGCATTTT
>TRBV14|.|TRBJ2-5|TRBD1
CASSIRTGFLETQYF
TGTGCCAGCAGCATACGGACAGGGTTCTTAGAGACCCAGTACTTC
>TRBV18|few|TRBJ2-2|.
CASSLQTAGELFF
TGTGCCAGCTCACTACAGACGGCTGGGGAGCTGTTTTTT
>TRBV12-5|.|TRBJ1-5|TRBD1
CASGSGDSGNQPQHF
TGTGCTAGTGGTTCGGGGGACAGTGGCAATCAGCCCCAGCATTTT
>TRBV4-3|.|TRBJ2-1|TRBD1
CASSQDPAGGRINEQFF
TGCGCCAGCAGCCAAGATCCGGCAGGGGGCCGAATCAATGAGCAGTTCTTC
>TRBV5-1|.|TRBJ2-5|.
CASSLRSGVDQETQYF
TGCGCCAGCAGCCTTAGGTCAGGGGTGGACCAAGAGACCCAGTACTTC
>TRBV28|.|TRBJ1-5|TRBD1
CASSRTGTGDQPQHF
TGTGCCAGCAGTAGGACCGGGACAGGGGATCAGCCCCAGCATTTT
>TRBV9|.|TRBJ1-6|.
CASSGGTDLNSPLHF
TGTGCCAGCAGCGGCGGGACCGACCTAAATTCACCCCTCCACTTT
>TRBV11-2|few|TRBJ1-2|.
CASSLEGVGYTF
TGTGCCAGCAGCTTAGAAGGTGTTGGCTACACCTTC
>TRBV4-3|.|TRBJ1-2|.
CASSQAPGMSGYTF
TGCGCCAGCAGCCAAGCCCCAGGGATGAGCGGCTACACCTTC
>TRBV2|.|TRBJ2-5|.
CASGRTRETQYF
TGTGCCAGCGGGAGGACGAGAGAGACCCAGTACTTC
>TRBV18|few|TRBJ2-1|.
CASSPRRYEQFF
TGTGCCAGCTCACCACGTAGGTATGAGCAGTTCTTC
>TRBV7-8|.|TRBJ2-1|TRBD2
CASSSGAGLGHNEQFF
TGTGCCAGCAGCTCGGGGGCGGGACTAGGGCACAATGAGCAGTTCTTC
>TRBV2|.|TRBJ2-7|.
CASSQPGAEQYF
TGTGCCAGCAGTCAACCGGGGGCCGAGCAGTACTTC
>TRBV7-2|.|TRBJ2-5|.
CASSLGGMGETQYF
TGTGCCAGCAGCTTAGGGGGGATGGGAGAGACCCAGTACTTC
>TRBV10-3|.|TRBJ2-7|.
CAISPPGDHEQYF
TGTGCCATCAGCCCACCGGGAGACCACGAGCAGTACTTC
>TRBV6-5|.|TRBJ1-1|.
CASRPLGGDTEAFF
TGTGCCAGCAGACCTCTGGGGGGGGACACTGAAGCTTTCTTT
>TRBV6-5|.|TRBJ2-1|.
CASSYGGEQFF
TGTGCCAGCAGTTACGGCGGTGAGCAGTTCTTC
>TRBV2|.|TRBJ2-1|TRBD2
CASIGLALYNEQFF
TGTGCCAGCATTGGACTAGCTCTCTACAATGAGCAGTTCTTC
>TRBV18|.|TRBJ1-5|TRBD1
CASSPGQGQRRQPQHF
TGTGCCAGCTCACCGGGACAGGGACAAAGGAGACAGCCCCAGCATTTT
>TRBV9|.|TRBJ1-4|TRBD1
CASSRRRDRGEKLFF
TGTGCCAGCAGCAGACGCCGGGACAGGGGCGAAAAACTGTTTTTT